This passage covers 11 T cell receptor beta chains from one sample sequenced in a study of shared clonotypes between healthy human individuals. Repertoires were generated with immunoSEQ multiplex PCR, while TCRdb's copy carries only in-frame clones and drops some. The sample shows 700,000 or so clones, 72% of them seen only once. The sample comprised memory CD4+ T cells sorted from blood. The subset: CD45RA-negative fraction. The receptors were sampled from a woman under 40 in good health.

This clone was seen repeatedly, ten times or more. The gene calls are TRBV25-1 and TRBJ2-5; D gene ambiguous. In germline, CDR1 is MGHDK, CDR2 SYGVNS. This CDR3 comprises 15 residues. V lost 4 bases, J lost 5 bases, and 17 bases lay in between. Written as DNA, the CDR3 is TGTGCCAGCAGTGGGTCGGATCGGATAGGGGAGACCCAGTACTTC. It is translated as CASSGSDRIGETQYF.

V is TRBV2 and J is TRBJ1-1; D remains ambiguous. CDR3 length: 12 amino acids. Trimming took off 5 bases at V and 1 base at J, with 5 bases between the two ends. In germline, CDR1 is SNHLY, CDR2 FYNNEI. CDR3 in amino acids: CASSLTNTEAFF. CDR3 DNA: TGTGCCAGCAGTCTGACGAACACTGAAGCTTTCTTT.

This chain connects TRBV13 to TRBJ2-2; 7 bases line up with TRBD1. Germline-derived CDR1 and CDR2 are PRHDT and FYEKMQ (reference sequence). Trimming cost V 1 base and J 5 bases; bases outside gene matches: 10. This CDR3 has 17 residues. The CDR3 sequence: CASSLEGRGLNTGELFF. The CDR3 nucleotides are TGTGCCAGCAGCTTAGAGGGCAGGGGGTTGAATACCGGGGAGCTGTTTTTT. Based on the CDR3 plus reference TRBV13 and TRBJ2-2, the full variable domain is AAGVIQSPRHLIKEKRETATLKCYPIPRHDTVYWYQQGPGQDPQFLISFYEKMQSDKGSIPDRFSAQQFSDYHSELNMSSLELGDSALYFCASSLEGRGLNTGELFFGEGSRLTVL.

J is TRBJ2-1 and V is TRBV28; 12 nucleotides agree with TRBD2. The CDR3 loop spans 14 amino acids. Losses at the gene ends were 5 bases for V and 8 bases for J; bases not matched to a gene: 4. In germline, CDR1 is MDHEN, CDR2 SYDVKM. The CDR3 DNA is TGTGCCAGCAGTACTAGCGGGAGGTCTGATGAGCAGTTCTTC. Translating it yields CASSTSGRSDEQFF.

The chain has TRBV6-1 and TRBJ2-5, with D possibly being TRBD1 (6 bases). V shed 1 base and J shed 2 bases, with 11 bases lying between them. This CDR3 is built from 15 residues. CDR1 and CDR2 from the germline V gene are MNHNS and SASEGT. DNA of the CDR3: TGTGCCAGCAGTGAAGGGGGGACACTACAAGAGACCCAGTACTTC. Its protein is CASSEGGTLQETQYF.

The rearrangement uses TRBV19 and TRBJ2-7; 9 bases fit TRBD2. The trim removed 5 bases at V and 1 base at J, leaving 21 bases unmatched. CDR1 is LNHDA and CDR2 is SQIVND in the germline V gene (reference sequence). The CDR3 consists of 20 residues. CDR3 in DNA: TGTGCCAGTAGTCTCCGGGACAAGTTCTTTAGCGGGGGTTATTCCTACGAGCAGTACTTC. Translating it yields CASSLRDKFFSGGYSYEQYF. The complete variable domain, with remaining parts taken from reference TRBV19 and TRBJ2-7, reads DGGITQSPKYLFRKEGQNVTLSCEQNLNHDAMYWYRQDPGQGLRLIYYSQIVNDFQKGDIAEGYSVSREKKESFPLTVTSAQKNPTAFYLCASSLRDKFFSGGYSYEQYFGPGTRLTVT.

The J gene is TRBJ1-2, the V gene TRBV4-1; D unresolved. The CDR3 is 14 residues long. V lost 1 base, J lost 5 bases, and 11 bases lay in between. Germline assignment: CDR1 MGHRA and CDR2 YSYEKL. The CDR3 sequence is CASSQGSSIYGYTF. DNA for the CDR3: TGCGCCAGCAGCCAAGGAAGTTCGATTTATGGCTACACCTTC.

This clone was counted a single time. The CDR3 is CASSHQTRGTYGYTF. CDR3 nucleotide sequence: TGTGCCAGCAGCCACCAAACCAGGGGGACCTATGGCTACACCTTC. The V call is TRBV7-8, the J call TRBJ1-2, with 7 bases lining up with TRBD1. The CDR3 length is 15 residues. Germline CDR1 and CDR2: SGHVS and FQNEAQ. Losses at the gene ends were 5 bases for V and 4 bases for J; bases not matched to a gene: 10.

The rearrangement uses TRBV28 and TRBJ2-7; 10 positions match TRBD2. This CDR3 has 15 residues. V dropped 4 bases and J dropped 4; count of bases not matched to a gene: 7. Germline CDR1 and CDR2: MDHEN and SYDVKM. The CDR3 region is CASSSGLAATYEQYF. The DNA of the CDR3 is TGTGCCAGCAGTTCCGGACTAGCGGCTACGTACGAGCAGTACTTC.

This clone has more than one count but fewer than ten. V and J are TRBV28 and TRBJ2-7, with TRBD2 matching 7 bases. CDR1 and CDR2 from the germline V gene are MDHEN and SYDVKM. The V and J ends lost 6 bases and 9 bases, in that order; junction bases with no gene match: 23. This CDR3 is built from 17 residues. The CDR3 region has the DNA TGTGCCAGCAGAGGAGTTCGTCATAGCGGGTCCGACTGGGGGCAGTACTTC. This encodes CASRGVRHSGSDWGQYF.

V usage is TRBV19 and J usage is TRBJ1-2, with D maybe TRBD1 (6 bases). Germline CDR1 reads LNHDA; CDR2 reads SQIVND (reference sequence). Trimming pared 7 bases from V and 3 bases from J, leaving 15 bases between. CDR3 length: 14 residues. CDR3 sequence reads: CASTGALRDYGYTF. DNA of the CDR3: TGTGCCAGTACAGGGGCTCTAAGGGACTATGGCTACACCTTC.